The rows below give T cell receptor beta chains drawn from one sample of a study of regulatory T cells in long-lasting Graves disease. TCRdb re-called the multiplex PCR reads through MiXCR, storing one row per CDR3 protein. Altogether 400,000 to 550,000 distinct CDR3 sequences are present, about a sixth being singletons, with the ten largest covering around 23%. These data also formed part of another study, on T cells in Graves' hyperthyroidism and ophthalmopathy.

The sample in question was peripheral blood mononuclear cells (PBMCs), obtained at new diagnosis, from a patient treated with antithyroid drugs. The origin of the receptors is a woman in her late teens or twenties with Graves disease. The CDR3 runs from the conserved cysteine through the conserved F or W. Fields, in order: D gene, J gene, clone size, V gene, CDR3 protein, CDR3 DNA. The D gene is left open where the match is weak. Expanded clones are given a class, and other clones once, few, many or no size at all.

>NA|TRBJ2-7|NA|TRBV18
CASSPVSIYEQYF
TGTGCCAGCTCACCAGTCTCAATCTACGAGCAGTACTTC
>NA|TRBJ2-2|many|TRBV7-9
CASSYSATAGELFF
TGTGCCAGCAGCTATAGTGCAACCGCCGGGGAGCTGTTTTTT
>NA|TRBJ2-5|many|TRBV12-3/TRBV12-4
CASSLEVTQYF
TGTGCCAGCAGTTTAGAGGTGACCCAGTACTTC
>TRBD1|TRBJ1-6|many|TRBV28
CASSLSGQGGSPLHF
TGTGCCAGCAGTTTATCGGGACAGGGTGGCTCACCCCTCCACTTT
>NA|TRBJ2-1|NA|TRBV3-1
CASSPRLVPLNNEQFF
TGTGCCAGCAGCCCCCGACTCGTCCCTCTAAACAATGAGCAGTTCTTC
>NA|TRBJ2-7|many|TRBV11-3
CASSTGANTEQYF
TGTGCCAGCAGCACTGGGGCAAACACCGAGCAGTACTTC
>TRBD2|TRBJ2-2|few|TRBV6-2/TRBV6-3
CASSYWGGSGTGELFF
TGTGCCAGCAGTTACTGGGGCGGGAGCGGGACCGGGGAGCTGTTTTTT
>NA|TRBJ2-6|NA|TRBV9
CASSNSQEGGSGANVLTF
TGTGCCAGCAGCAACTCCCAGGAGGGTGGCTCTGGGGCCAACGTCCTGACTTTC
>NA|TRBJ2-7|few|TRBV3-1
CASSQDLLTYEQYF
TGTGCCAGCAGCCAAGATCTCCTAACCTACGAGCAGTACTTC
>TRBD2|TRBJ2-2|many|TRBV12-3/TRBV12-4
CASTPGLAAGELFF
TGTGCCAGCACCCCAGGACTAGCTGCCGGGGAGCTGTTTTTT
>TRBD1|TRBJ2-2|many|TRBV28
CASRPAVRQGSTGELFF
TGTGCCAGCAGGCCAGCCGTGAGACAGGGTAGCACCGGGGAGCTGTTTTTT